The present T cell receptor (beta chain) was sequenced within a study of blood T cell repertoires in COVID-19. Germline CDR1 is MNHEY and CDR2 is SVGAGI. This CDR3 has 14 amino acids. Deletions cut 7 bases from V and 6 bases from J, with 18 bases between. Sequenced by immunoSEQ multiplex PCR; TCRdb stores in-frame clones only, minus some. The table has roughly 50,000 clones, approximately 86% seen once; the top ten hold under 3%. The specimen sequenced was peripheral blood. The sequence derives from a woman over 75 with acute or convalescent COVID-19. The rearrangement joins TRBV6-5 to TRBJ1-1; maybe TRBD1 (5 bases). The CDR3 here is CASTLGGGKAEAFF. CDR3 DNA sequence: TGTGCCAGCACCCTCGGGGGAGGAAAGGCTGAAGCTTTCTTT.